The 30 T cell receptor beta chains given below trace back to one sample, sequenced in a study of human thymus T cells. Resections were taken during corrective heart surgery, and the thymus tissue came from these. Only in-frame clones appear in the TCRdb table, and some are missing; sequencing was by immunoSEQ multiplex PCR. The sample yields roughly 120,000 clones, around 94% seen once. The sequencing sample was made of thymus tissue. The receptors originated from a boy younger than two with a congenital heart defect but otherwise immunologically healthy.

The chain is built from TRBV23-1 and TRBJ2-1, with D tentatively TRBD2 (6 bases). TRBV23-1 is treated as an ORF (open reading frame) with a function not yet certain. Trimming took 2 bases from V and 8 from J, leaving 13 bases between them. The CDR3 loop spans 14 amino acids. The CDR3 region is CASSQPASGDEQFF. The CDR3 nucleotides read TGCGCCAGCAGTCAACCTGCTTCGGGGGATGAGCAGTTCTTC.

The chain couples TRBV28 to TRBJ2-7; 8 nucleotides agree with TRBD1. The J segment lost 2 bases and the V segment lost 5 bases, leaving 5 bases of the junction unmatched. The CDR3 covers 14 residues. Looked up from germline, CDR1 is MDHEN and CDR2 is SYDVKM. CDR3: CASSMDRVPYEQYF. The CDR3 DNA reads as TGTGCCAGCAGTATGGACAGGGTCCCCTACGAGCAGTACTTC.

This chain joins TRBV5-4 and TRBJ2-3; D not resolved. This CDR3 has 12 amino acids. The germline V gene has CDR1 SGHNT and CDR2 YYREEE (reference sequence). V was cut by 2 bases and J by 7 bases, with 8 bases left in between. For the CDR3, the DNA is TGTGCCAGCAGCTTTGGTATGAATACGCAGTATTTT. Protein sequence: CASSFGMNTQYF. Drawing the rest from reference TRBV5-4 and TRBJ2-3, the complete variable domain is ETGVTQSPTHLIKTRGQQVTLRCSSQSGHNTVSWYQQALGQGPQFIFQYYREEENGRGNFPPRFSGLQFPNYSSELNVNALELDDSALYLCASSFGMNTQYFGPGTRLTVL.

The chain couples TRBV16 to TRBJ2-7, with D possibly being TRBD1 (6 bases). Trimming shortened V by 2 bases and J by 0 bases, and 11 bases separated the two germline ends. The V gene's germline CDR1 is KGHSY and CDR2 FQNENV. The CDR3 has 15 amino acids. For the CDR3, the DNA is TGTGCCAGCAGCCAAGAAAGGACAGCCTCCTACGAGCAGTACTTC. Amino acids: CASSQERTASYEQYF.

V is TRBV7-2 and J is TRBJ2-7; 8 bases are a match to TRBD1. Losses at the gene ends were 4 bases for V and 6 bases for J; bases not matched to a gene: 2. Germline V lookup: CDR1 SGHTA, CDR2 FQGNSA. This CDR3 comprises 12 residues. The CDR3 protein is CASSYQGAEQYF. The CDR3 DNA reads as TGTGCCAGCAGCTATCAGGGGGCCGAGCAGTACTTC.

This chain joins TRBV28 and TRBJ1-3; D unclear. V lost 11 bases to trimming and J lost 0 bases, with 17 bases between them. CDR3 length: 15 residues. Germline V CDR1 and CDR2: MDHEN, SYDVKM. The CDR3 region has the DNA TGTGCCGTCGGTAGTGACACCTACTCTGGAAACACCATATATTTT. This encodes CAVGSDTYSGNTIYF.

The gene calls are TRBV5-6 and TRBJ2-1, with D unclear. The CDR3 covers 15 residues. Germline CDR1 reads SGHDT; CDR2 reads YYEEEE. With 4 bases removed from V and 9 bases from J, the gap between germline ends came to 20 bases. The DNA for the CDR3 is TGTGCCAGCAGCCCCCGCGGAACAGTTAGTTGTGAGCAGTTCTTC. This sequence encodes CASSPRGTVSCEQFF.

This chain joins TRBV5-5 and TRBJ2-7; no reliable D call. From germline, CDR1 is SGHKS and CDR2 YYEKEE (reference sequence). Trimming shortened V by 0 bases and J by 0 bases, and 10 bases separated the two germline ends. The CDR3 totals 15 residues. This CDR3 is CASSLGPQSSYEQYF. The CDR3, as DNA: TGTGCCAGCAGCTTGGGTCCACAAAGCTCCTACGAGCAGTACTTC.

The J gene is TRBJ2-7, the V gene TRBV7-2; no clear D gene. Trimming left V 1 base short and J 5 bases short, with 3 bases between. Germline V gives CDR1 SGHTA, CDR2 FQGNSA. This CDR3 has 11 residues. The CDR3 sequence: CASSLGDEQYF. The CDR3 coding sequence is TGTGCCAGCAGCTTAGGGGACGAGCAGTACTTC. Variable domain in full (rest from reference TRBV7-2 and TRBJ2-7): GAGVSQSPSNKVTEKGKDVELRCDPISGHTALYWYRQSLGQGLEFLIYFQGNSAPDKSGLPSDRFSAERTGGSVSTLTIQRTQQEDSAVYLCASSLGDEQYFGPGTRLTVT.

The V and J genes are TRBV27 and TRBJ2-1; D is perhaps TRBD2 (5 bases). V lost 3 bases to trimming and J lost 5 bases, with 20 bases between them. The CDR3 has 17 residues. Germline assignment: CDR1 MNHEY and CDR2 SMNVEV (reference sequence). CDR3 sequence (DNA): TGTGCCAGCAGTTTTGCCCAAGGCTCCCACGGGGACAATGAGCAGTTCTTC. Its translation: CASSFAQGSHGDNEQFF.

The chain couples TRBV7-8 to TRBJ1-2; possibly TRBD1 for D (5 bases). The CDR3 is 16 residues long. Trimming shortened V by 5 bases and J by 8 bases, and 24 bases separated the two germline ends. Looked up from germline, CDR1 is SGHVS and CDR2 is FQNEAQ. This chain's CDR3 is CASSPTGTPTRRGYTF. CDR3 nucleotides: TGTGCCAGCAGCCCAACCGGGACCCCGACCCGGCGCGGCTACACCTTC.

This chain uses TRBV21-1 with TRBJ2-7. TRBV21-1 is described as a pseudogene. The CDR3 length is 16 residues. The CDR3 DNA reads TGTGCCAGCAGCAAAGAGAAAAGGGGACCGCAGTACGAGCAGTACTTC. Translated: CASSKEKRGPQYEQYF.

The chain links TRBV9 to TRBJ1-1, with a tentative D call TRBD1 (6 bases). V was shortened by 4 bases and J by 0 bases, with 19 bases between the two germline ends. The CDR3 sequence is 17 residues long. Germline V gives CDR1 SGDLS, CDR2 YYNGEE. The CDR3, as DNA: TGTGCCAGCAGCCCCTACCAGGGAGGGGACATGAACACTGAAGCTTTCTTT. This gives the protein CASSPYQGGDMNTEAFF.

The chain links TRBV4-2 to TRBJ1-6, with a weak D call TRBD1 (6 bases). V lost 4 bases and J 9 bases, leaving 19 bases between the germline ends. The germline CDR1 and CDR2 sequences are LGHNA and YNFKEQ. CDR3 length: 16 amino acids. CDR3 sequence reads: CASSRRGDLGGSPLHF. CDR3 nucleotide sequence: TGTGCCAGCAGCCGCCGTGGGGATCTAGGGGGTTCACCCCTCCACTTT.

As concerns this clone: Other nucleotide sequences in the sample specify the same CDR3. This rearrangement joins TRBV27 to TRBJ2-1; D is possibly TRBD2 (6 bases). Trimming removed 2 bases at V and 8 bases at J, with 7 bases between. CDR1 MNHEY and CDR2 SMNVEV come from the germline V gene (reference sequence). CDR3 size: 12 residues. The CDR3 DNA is TGTGCCAGCAGTTTAGGAGGGGATGAGCAGTTCTTC. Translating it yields CASSLGGDEQFF.

The CDR3 bases are TGTGCCAGCTCACCCAAAGGGGGCCGTAACTATGGCTACACCTTC. This codes for CASSPKGGRNYGYTF. The chain joins TRBV18 to TRBJ1-2; TRBD1 aligns across 7 bases. CDR1 and CDR2 (germline): KGHSH, LQKENI. Losses at the gene ends were 3 bases for V and 1 base for J; bases not matched to a gene: 5. The CDR3 covers 15 residues.

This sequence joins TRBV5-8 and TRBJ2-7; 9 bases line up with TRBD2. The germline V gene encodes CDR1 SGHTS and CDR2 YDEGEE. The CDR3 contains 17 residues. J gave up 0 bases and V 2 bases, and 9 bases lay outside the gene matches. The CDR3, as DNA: TGTGCCAGCAGCTTATCAGCGGGGGGACCCAGCTCCTACGAGCAGTACTTC. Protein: CASSLSAGGPSSYEQYF.

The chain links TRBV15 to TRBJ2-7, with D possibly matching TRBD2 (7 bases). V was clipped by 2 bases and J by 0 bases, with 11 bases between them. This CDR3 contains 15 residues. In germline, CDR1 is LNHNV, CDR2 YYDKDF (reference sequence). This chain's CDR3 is CATSRRGGASYEQYF. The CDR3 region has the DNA TGTGCCACCAGCAGAAGGGGGGGGGCCTCCTACGAGCAGTACTTC.

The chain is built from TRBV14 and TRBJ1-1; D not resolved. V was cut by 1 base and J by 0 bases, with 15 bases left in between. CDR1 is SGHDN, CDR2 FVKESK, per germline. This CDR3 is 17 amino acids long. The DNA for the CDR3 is TGTGCCAGCAGCCAAGTCTTGCCGACGGGGATGAACACTGAAGCTTTCTTT. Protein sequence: CASSQVLPTGMNTEAFF.

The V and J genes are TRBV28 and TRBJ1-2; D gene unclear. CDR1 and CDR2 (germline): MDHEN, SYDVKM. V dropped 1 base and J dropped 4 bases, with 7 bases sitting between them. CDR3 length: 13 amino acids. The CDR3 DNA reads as TGTGCCAGCAGTTTATCCCCCCGCTATGGCTACACCTTC. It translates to CASSLSPRYGYTF.

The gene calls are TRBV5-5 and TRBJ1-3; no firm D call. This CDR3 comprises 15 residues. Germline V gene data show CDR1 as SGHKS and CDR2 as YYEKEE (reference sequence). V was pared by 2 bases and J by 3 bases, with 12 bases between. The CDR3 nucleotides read TGTGCCAGCAGCTTAACTAGATGCTATGGAAACACCATATATTTT. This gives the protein CASSLTRCYGNTIYF.

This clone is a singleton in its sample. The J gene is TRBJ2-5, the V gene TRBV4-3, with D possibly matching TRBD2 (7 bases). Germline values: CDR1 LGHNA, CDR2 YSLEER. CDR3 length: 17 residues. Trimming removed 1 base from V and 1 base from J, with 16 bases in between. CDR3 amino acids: CASSQVARGLGQETQYF. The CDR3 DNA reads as TGCGCCAGCAGCCAAGTTGCGCGGGGGCTAGGCCAAGAGACCCAGTACTTC.

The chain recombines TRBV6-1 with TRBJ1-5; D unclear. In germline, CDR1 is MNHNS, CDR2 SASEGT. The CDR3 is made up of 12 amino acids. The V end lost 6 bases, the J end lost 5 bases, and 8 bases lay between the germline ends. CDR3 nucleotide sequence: TGTGCCAGCAGGACTTATGATCAGCCCCAGCATTTT. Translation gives CASRTYDQPQHF.

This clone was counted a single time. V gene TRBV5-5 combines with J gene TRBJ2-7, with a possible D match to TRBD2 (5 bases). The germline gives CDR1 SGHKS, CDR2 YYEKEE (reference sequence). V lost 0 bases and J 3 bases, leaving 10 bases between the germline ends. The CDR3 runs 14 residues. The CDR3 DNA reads TGTGCCAGCAGCTTGGGAACTAGACACTACGAGCAGTACTTC. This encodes CASSLGTRHYEQYF. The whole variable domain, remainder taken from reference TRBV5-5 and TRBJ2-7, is DAGVTQSPTHLIKTRGQQVTLRCSPISGHKSVSWYQQVLGQGPQFIFQYYEKEERGRGNFPDRFSARQFPNYSSELNVNALLLGDSALYLCASSLGTRHYEQYFGPGTRLTVT.

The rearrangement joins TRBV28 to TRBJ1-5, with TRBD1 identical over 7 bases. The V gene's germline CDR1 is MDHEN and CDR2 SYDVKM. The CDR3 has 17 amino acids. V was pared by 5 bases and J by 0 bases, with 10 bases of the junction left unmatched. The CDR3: CASSPRDRDYSNQPQHF. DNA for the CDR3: TGTGCCAGCAGTCCGAGAGACAGGGATTATAGCAATCAGCCCCAGCATTTT. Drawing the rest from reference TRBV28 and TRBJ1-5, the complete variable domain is DVKVTQSSRYLVKRTGEKVFLECVQDMDHENMFWYRQDPGLGLRLIYFSYDVKMKEKGDIPEGYSVSREKKERFSLILESASTNQTSMYLCASSPRDRDYSNQPQHFGDGTRLSIL.

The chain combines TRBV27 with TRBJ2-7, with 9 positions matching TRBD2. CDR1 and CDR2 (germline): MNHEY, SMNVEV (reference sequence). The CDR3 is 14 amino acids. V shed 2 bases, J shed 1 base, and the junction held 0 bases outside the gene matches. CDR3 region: CASSLLAGSYEQYF. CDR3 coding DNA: TGTGCCAGCAGTTTACTAGCGGGGTCCTACGAGCAGTACTTC.

The DNA of the CDR3 is TGTGCCAGCACCGCCTCGGGAGGGGCGGGCGAGCAGTACTTC. Translated, it gives CASTASGGAGEQYF. The rearrangement joins TRBV6-5 to TRBJ2-7; 8 bases line up with TRBD2. The CDR3 sequence is 14 residues long. V lost 7 bases to trimming and J lost 6 bases; unmatched junction nucleotides: 11. Per germline, CDR1 MNHEY and CDR2 SVGAGI.

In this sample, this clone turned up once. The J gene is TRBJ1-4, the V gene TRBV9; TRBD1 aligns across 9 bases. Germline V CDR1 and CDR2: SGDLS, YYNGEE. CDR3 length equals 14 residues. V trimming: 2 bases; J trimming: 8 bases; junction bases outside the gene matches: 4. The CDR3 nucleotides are TGTGCCAGCAGCGTCGGGACAGGGAGCGAAAAACTGTTTTTT. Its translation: CASSVGTGSEKLFF.

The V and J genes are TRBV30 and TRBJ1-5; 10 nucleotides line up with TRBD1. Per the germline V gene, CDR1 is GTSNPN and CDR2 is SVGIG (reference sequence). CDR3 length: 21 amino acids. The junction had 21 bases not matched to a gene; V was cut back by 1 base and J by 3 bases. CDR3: CAWSGRQGAYTRFIINQPQHF. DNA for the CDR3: TGTGCCTGGAGTGGGCGACAGGGGGCCTATACTCGCTTCATAATCAATCAGCCCCAGCATTTT.

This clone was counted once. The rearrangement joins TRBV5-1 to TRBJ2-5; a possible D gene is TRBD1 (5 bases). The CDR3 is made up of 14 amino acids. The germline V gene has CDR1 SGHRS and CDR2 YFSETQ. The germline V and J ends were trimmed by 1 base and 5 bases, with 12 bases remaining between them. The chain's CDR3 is CASSLTVPGETQYF. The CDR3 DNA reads TGCGCCAGCAGCTTGACTGTGCCAGGGGAGACCCAGTACTTC.